A selection of T cell receptor beta chains follows, all from one sample in a study of PD-1 blockade in classical Hodgkin lymphoma. TCRdb's copy holds only in-frame clones and misses some; the assay was immunoSEQ multiplex PCR. The repertoire consists of tens of thousands of clones, with 85% to 90% occurring once and the leading ten covering over 20%. The specimen was peripheral blood mononuclear cells (PBMCs), collected before the fourth cycle of nivolumab. The receptors were sampled from a human donor with classical Hodgkin lymphoma. CDR3s include the opening cysteine and the closing phenylalanine or tryptophan. The D gene is left open where the match is weak. The size of a clone is reported for some rows only, either as once, few or many, or as a class for expanded clones.

J gene	D gene	V gene	clone size	CDR3 protein	CDR3 DNA
TRBJ2-3	TRBD2	TRBV4-1	-	CASSQWWGLAGAEDTQYF	TGCGCCAGCAGCCAGTGGTGGGGACTAGCGGGGGCCGAAGATACGCAGTATTTT
TRBJ2-7	-	TRBV27	-	CASSFNGDNYEQYF	TGTGCCAGCAGTTTCAACGGGGACAATTACGAGCAGTACTTC
TRBJ1-3	TRBD1	TRBV6-6	-	CASSYRGQGVGNTIYF	TGTGCCAGCAGTTACCGTGGACAGGGGGTAGGAAACACCATATATTTT
TRBJ1-2	-	TRBV28	few	CASRWTSYGYTF	TGTGCCAGCAGGTGGACATCCTATGGCTACACCTTC
TRBJ2-3	TRBD1	TRBV10-1	-	CASSQGGTDTQYF	TGCGCCAGCAGTCAGGGGGGCACAGATACGCAGTATTTT
TRBJ2-7	-	TRBV6-5	-	CASSYGGTEIFEQYF	TGTGCCAGCAGTTACGGGGGGACAGAAATCTTCGAGCAGTACTTC
TRBJ1-2	-	TRBV5-4	-	CASSLAKGGNGYTF	TGTGCCAGCAGCTTGGCAAAGGGGGGGAATGGCTACACCTTC
TRBJ2-1	-	TRBV11-2	-	CASSSELAREDEQFF	TGTGCCAGCAGCTCCGAACTAGCAAGGGAAGATGAGCAGTTCTTC
TRBJ1-2	-	TRBV10-1	once	CASSESMETGFYGYTF	TGCGCCAGCAGTGAGTCGATGGAGACAGGCTTCTATGGCTACACCTTC
TRBJ2-7	-	TRBV28	once	CASSQPFEQYF	TGTGCCAGCAGCCAACCCTTCGAGCAGTACTTC
TRBJ2-2	TRBD2	TRBV5-1	-	CASSFLADGELFF	TGCGCCAGCAGCTTCCTAGCGGACGGGGAGCTGTTTTTT
TRBJ2-5	-	TRBV7-5	once	CVRSLPRGGASDEETQYF	TGTGTCAGAAGCTTACCGAGAGGAGGGGCTAGCGACGAAGAGACCCAGTACTTC
TRBJ2-3	-	TRBV29-1	-	CSVIMGGRGTDTQYF	TGCAGCGTTATCATGGGGGGCCGGGGCACAGATACGCAGTATTTT
TRBJ2-7	TRBD1	TRBV19	-	CASSWGQGSYEQYF	TGTGCCAGTAGTTGGGGACAGGGTTCCTACGAGCAGTACTTC
TRBJ2-3	TRBD2	TRBV5-4	-	CASRKGLAEDTQYF	TGTGCCAGCAGGAAGGGACTAGCTGAAGATACGCAGTATTTT
TRBJ2-6	-	TRBV2	-	CASTRLRSGANVLTF	TGTGCCAGCACCCGACTGAGATCTGGGGCCAACGTCCTGACTTTC
TRBJ2-7	-	TRBV6-5	-	CASSYFADSYEQYF	TGTGCCAGCAGTTACTTTGCAGACTCCTACGAGCAGTACTTC
TRBJ2-5	TRBD1	TRBV11-2	-	CASSRRDSQETQYF	TGTGCCAGCAGCCGCAGGGACAGCCAAGAGACCCAGTACTTC
TRBJ2-7	-	TRBV2	-	CASPRQGQSAYEQYF	TGTGCCAGCCCCAGGCAGGGGCAGAGTGCCTACGAGCAGTACTTC
TRBJ1-1	-	TRBV19	-	CASSMVASAAFF	TGTGCCAGTAGTATGGTGGCCAGTGCAGCTTTCTTT
TRBJ2-4	-	TRBV6-5	-	CASSYRESLAKNIQYF	TGTGCCAGCAGTTACCGCGAGAGTTTAGCCAAAAACATTCAGTACTTC
TRBJ2-1	-	TRBV9	-	CASSPRDKTYNEQFF	TGTGCCAGCAGCCCCCGGGACAAAACCTACAATGAGCAGTTCTTC
TRBJ1-1	-	TRBV6-1	-	CASSVGEDTEAFF	TGTGCCAGCAGTGTAGGGGAAGACACTGAAGCTTTCTTT
TRBJ2-3	-	TRBV9	-	CASSVLSGLNTDTQYF	TGTGCCAGCAGCGTTCTTAGCGGTCTAAATACAGATACGCAGTATTTT
TRBJ2-7	-	TRBV2	-	CASSDWGGPLYEQYF	TGTGCCAGCAGTGATTGGGGGGGGCCCCTTTACGAGCAGTACTTC
TRBJ2-7	-	TRBV5-1	-	CASSREAPYEQYF	TGCGCCAGCAGCCGAGAGGCTCCCTACGAGCAGTACTTC
TRBJ2-5	-	TRBV2	-	CASRAGTAPAETQYF	TGTGCCAGCAGGGCCGGGACTGCTCCTGCGGAGACCCAGTACTTC
TRBJ1-1	TRBD1	TRBV4-2	-	CASSQLFRDREVDTEAFF	TGTGCCAGCAGCCAGCTCTTTCGGGACAGGGAGGTGGACACTGAAGCTTTCTTT
TRBJ2-3	TRBD1	TRBV7-2	once	CASSLRGRRTGDTQYF	TGTGCCAGCAGCTTACGGGGACGGAGGACAGGAGATACGCAGTATTTT
TRBJ1-2	TRBD1	TRBV6-5	-	CASSRGQINFPGYTF	TGTGCCAGCAGTAGGGGACAGATAAACTTTCCGGGCTACACCTTC
TRBJ2-2	-	TRBV18	-	CASSPRQANTGELFF	TGTGCCAGCTCACCACGGCAAGCGAACACCGGGGAGCTGTTTTTT
TRBJ2-2	-	TRBV19	-	CASSWTSTGELFF	TGTGCCAGTAGTTGGACATCGACCGGGGAGCTGTTTTTT
TRBJ2-7	-	TRBV21-1	-	CASSKEAGDYEQYF	TGTGCCAGCAGCAAAGAGGCTGGGGACTACGAGCAGTACTTC
TRBJ1-1	-	TRBV6-1	-	CASSEALRWNTEAFF	TGTGCCAGCAGTGAAGCGCTTCGGTGGAACACTGAAGCTTTCTTT
TRBJ2-7	TRBD2	TRBV6-5	-	CASSYEISGTDEQYF	TGTGCCAGCAGTTACGAGATTAGCGGGACTGACGAGCAGTACTTC
TRBJ1-5	-	TRBV27	once	CASSPGISNQPQHF	TGTGCCAGCAGTCCCGGGATTAGCAATCAGCCCCAGCATTTT
TRBJ2-7	-	TRBV21-1	-	CASSILRASTWDEQYF	TGTGCCAGCAGCATCCTCCGGGCTAGTACCTGGGACGAGCAGTACTTC
TRBJ2-7	TRBD1	TRBV14	medium-sized	CASSPRTGEQQYF	TGTGCCAGCAGCCCGCGGACAGGGGAACAGCAGTACTTC
TRBJ2-3	-	TRBV6-1	-	CASSESSDTQYF	TGTGCCAGCAGTGAATCGTCGGATACGCAGTATTTT
TRBJ2-1	-	TRBV7-5	-	CVRRVRGGTSGSFNEQFF	TGTGTCAGAAGGGTCAGGGGTGGGACTAGCGGGAGTTTCAATGAGCAGTTCTTC
TRBJ2-7	TRBD2	TRBV11-2	-	CASSLGLLADYEQYF	TGTGCCAGCAGCTTAGGGCTACTAGCGGACTACGAGCAGTACTTC
TRBJ2-1	TRBD2	TRBV7-9	-	CASSPSGRHNEQFF	TGTGCCAGCAGCCCTAGCGGGAGGCACAATGAGCAGTTCTTC
TRBJ2-1	TRBD2	TRBV11-2	-	CASSPRTSGLTQFF	TGTGCCAGCAGCCCTAGGACTAGCGGGTTGACGCAGTTCTTC
TRBJ2-2	-	TRBV5-6	-	CASSQYYTGELFF	TGTGCCAGCAGCCAGTACTACACCGGGGAGCTGTTTTTT
TRBJ2-2	TRBD2	TRBV11-2	-	CASSFSGGNTGELFF	TGTGCCAGCAGCTTTAGCGGGGGGAACACCGGGGAGCTGTTTTTT
TRBJ1-2	-	TRBV5-4	-	CASSPGDRYGYTF	TGTGCCAGCAGCCCGGGTGACAGATATGGCTACACCTTC
TRBJ1-1	-	TRBV7-6	-	CASSLLGIEAFF	TGTGCCAGCAGCTTATTAGGGATTGAAGCTTTCTTT
TRBJ2-7	-	TRBV10-2	once	CASRGLQISYEQYF	TGCGCCAGCAGGGGACTCCAGATTTCCTACGAGCAGTACTTC
TRBJ2-7	TRBD1	TRBV12-5	-	CASGFGTVPYEQYF	TGTGCTAGTGGTTTCGGGACAGTTCCCTACGAGCAGTACTTC
TRBJ2-3	-	TRBV6-4	-	CASSDSSLNTQYF	TGTGCCAGCAGTGACTCGTCCTTAAATACGCAGTATTTT
TRBJ2-5	-	TRBV27	-	CASRSPFQETQYF	TGTGCCAGCAGGAGCCCCTTCCAAGAGACCCAGTACTTC